This TCR beta chain originates from a study of control samples from healthy donors and cancer patients. Clones were sequenced by immunoSEQ multiplex PCR, and TCRdb holds only the in-frame ones, with some missing. This table has 120,000 to 150,000 clones, approximately 91% appearing once. Germline values: CDR1 WSHSY, CDR2 SAAADI. The ends lost 7 bases at V and 3 bases at J; junction bases unmatched: 20. The CDR3 sequence is 19 residues long. The material sequenced was blood. V usage is TRBV10-2 and J usage is TRBJ2-3, with 9 positions matching TRBD2. The TCR originated in a man aged 30 to 45 in good health. The CDR3 region has the DNA TGCGCCAGCACTCAACGGCCCGCGGGAGGGCCTCAAGGTACAGATACGCAGTATTTT. This translates into CASTQRPAGGPQGTDTQYF.